These 26 T cell receptor beta chains share one sample of origin, sequenced in a study of shared clonotypes between healthy human individuals. The table came from immunoSEQ multiplex PCR; TCRdb's copy has only in-frame clones and leaves some out. The sample consists of about a million clones, over 75% of them appearing once. Material for sequencing was memory CD4+ T cells sorted from blood. Subset given: CD45RA-negative fraction. The receptors stem from a man younger than 35 in good health.

This chain connects TRBV5-1 to TRBJ2-7; possibly TRBD1 for D (6 bases). The CDR3 length is 14 residues. V was shortened by 4 bases and J by 5 bases, with 16 bases between the two germline ends. Per germline, CDR1 SGHRS and CDR2 YFSETQ. CDR3 DNA: TGCGCCAGCAGCACCGGACAGAAGGGCGACGAGCAGTACTTC. This codes for CASSTGQKGDEQYF.

The rearrangement links TRBV12-5 to TRBJ1-3; no clear D gene. CDR1 and CDR2 from the germline V gene are LGHNT and FRNRAP. There are 13 residues in the CDR3. The V end lost 8 bases, the J end lost 0 bases, and 8 bases lay between the germline ends. As DNA, the CDR3 is TGTGCTAGTAAATACTTCTCTGGAAACACCATATATTTT. Translated, it gives CASKYFSGNTIYF. Variable domain in full (rest from reference TRBV12-5 and TRBJ1-3): DARVTQTPRHKVTEMGQEVTMRCQPILGHNTVFWYRQTMMQGLELLAYFRNRAPLDDSGMPKDRFSAEMPDATLATLKIQPSEPRDSAVYFCASKYFSGNTIYFGEGSWLTVV.

The chain couples TRBV29-1 to TRBJ2-7; 8 bases agree with TRBD1. V dropped 5 bases and J dropped 2; count of bases not matched to a gene: 8. CDR1 and CDR2 (germline): SQVTM, ANQGSEA. The CDR3 runs 14 residues. In DNA, the CDR3 is TGCAGCGTTAACGGACAGGGAGGCACCTACGAGCAGTACTTC. As protein: CSVNGQGGTYEQYF.

This clone was counted at least ten times. The chain couples TRBV30 to TRBJ1-3; D not resolved. Deletions cut 2 bases from V and 0 bases from J, with 8 bases between. The CDR3 contains 14 residues. Germline loops: CDR1 GTSNPN, CDR2 SVGIG (reference sequence). The chain's CDR3 is CAWSSTFSGNTIYF. Here the CDR3 DNA reads TGTGCCTGGAGTTCGACCTTCTCTGGAAACACCATATATTTT.

The chain employs TRBV4-1 and TRBJ1-5; D is ambiguous. The CDR3 has 14 amino acids. V shed 1 base and J shed 9 bases, with 13 bases lying between them. The germline CDR1 and CDR2 sequences are MGHRA and YSYEKL. In DNA, the CDR3 is TGCGCCAGCAGCCAAGGTGCGGTCGTCGGGCCCCAGCATTTT. Protein sequence: CASSQGAVVGPQHF.

The J gene is TRBJ1-1, the V gene TRBV7-2; TRBD1 is a possible D gene (5 bases). The CDR3 is made up of 15 amino acids. V was shortened by 3 bases and J by 4 bases, with 15 bases between the two germline ends. CDR1 is SGHTA and CDR2 is FQGNSA in the germline V gene. The DNA of the CDR3 is TGTGCCAGCAGCTTTTACTCCCCAGGGAGCACTGAAGCTTTCTTT. It is translated as CASSFYSPGSTEAFF.

The chain combines TRBV14 with TRBJ1-2; D is perhaps TRBD1 (6 bases). Germline assignment: CDR1 SGHDN and CDR2 FVKESK. Deletions cut 4 bases from V and 5 bases from J, with 17 bases between. The CDR3 totals 15 residues. The DNA of the CDR3 is TGTGCCAGCAGCCGCGGGACACCAATTGGGTATGGCTACACCTTC. It translates to CASSRGTPIGYGYTF.

This rearrangement joins TRBV2 to TRBJ1-2; tentatively, D is TRBD1 (5 bases). This CDR3 has 14 residues. CDR1 and CDR2 (germline): SNHLY, FYNNEI. Trimming stripped 7 bases from V and 0 bases from J, with 12 bases between. The CDR3 loop reads CASKTTDTNYGYTF. The CDR3, as DNA: TGTGCCAGCAAGACGACAGATACTAACTATGGCTACACCTTC.

The chain joins TRBV6-1 to TRBJ2-4; TRBD1 agrees at 8 bases. The germline CDR1 and CDR2 sequences are MNHNS and SASEGT. With 1 base clipped from V and 8 bases from J, the junction kept 10 bases outside the gene matches. The CDR3 runs to 16 residues. This CDR3 reads CASSEGRGLYMDIQYF. CDR3 nucleotide sequence: TGTGCCAGCAGTGAAGGCAGGGGGCTTTATATGGACATTCAGTACTTC.

The V gene is TRBV9, the J gene TRBJ1-2; 8 bases fit TRBD1. J was trimmed by 4 bases and V by 7 bases; bases with no gene match: 6. Germline CDR1 is SGDLS and CDR2 is YYNGEE. This CDR3 comprises 13 residues. As DNA, the CDR3 is TGTGCCAGCTCCCCCGGGACAGGCTATGGCTACACCTTC. Translation gives CASSPGTGYGYTF.

This chain uses TRBV10-3 with TRBJ1-6; D possibly corresponds to TRBD1 (6 bases). The length of the CDR3 is 14 residues. Germline lookup yields CDR1 ENHRY and CDR2 SYGVKD. V lost 4 bases, J lost 6 bases, and 10 bases lay in between. The CDR3: CAISGRDTNSPLHF. The CDR3 bases are TGTGCCATCAGTGGCCGGGACACTAATTCACCCCTCCACTTT.

The rearrangement joins TRBV18 to TRBJ2-1; 11 bases agree with TRBD1. Germline lookup yields CDR1 KGHSH and CDR2 LQKENI. The length of the CDR3 is 15 residues. V was pared by 3 bases and J by 9 bases, with 7 bases of the junction left unmatched. CDR3 in DNA: TGTGCCAGCTCACCGCCGGGACAGGGGGTTGGTGAGCAGTTCTTC. Amino acid sequence: CASSPPGQGVGEQFF.

The V gene is TRBV14, the J gene TRBJ2-5; 13 bases map to TRBD2. CDR3 length equals 16 residues. Germline values: CDR1 SGHDN, CDR2 FVKESK. With V trimmed by 1 base and J by 5 bases, 4 bases remained unmatched. The CDR3 protein is CASSQGLAGGGETQYF. The CDR3 DNA sequence: TGTGCCAGCAGCCAAGGACTAGCGGGAGGAGGGGAGACCCAGTACTTC.

Of note for this clone: A much bigger clone sits one base away, suggesting this may be a read error. This chain connects TRBV11-2 to TRBJ2-5; D not resolved. V shed 5 bases and J shed 2 bases, with 3 bases lying between them. CDR3 length equals 11 residues. Germline CDR1 reads SGHAT; CDR2 reads FQNNGV. In nucleotides, the CDR3 is TGTGCCAGCAGCAATCAAGAGACCCAGTACTTC. Encoded protein: CASSNQETQYF.

This clone turned up a few times. J is TRBJ2-7 and V is TRBV5-4, with 8 positions matching TRBD2. V dropped 4 bases and J dropped 2; count of bases not matched to a gene: 5. CDR1 SGHNT and CDR2 YYREEE come from the germline V gene (reference sequence). The CDR3 is 14 amino acids. CDR3 nucleotide sequence: TGTGCCAGCAGCCCGACTAGCGATGCCTACGAGCAGTACTTC. Its translation: CASSPTSDAYEQYF. Filled out from reference TRBV5-4 and TRBJ2-7, the complete variable domain reads ETGVTQSPTHLIKTRGQQVTLRCSSQSGHNTVSWYQQALGQGPQFIFQYYREEENGRGNFPPRFSGLQFPNYSSELNVNALELDDSALYLCASSPTSDAYEQYFGPGTRLTVT.

This chain connects TRBV6-7 to TRBJ2-2; D assignment may be TRBD1 or TRBD2 (5 bases each). TRBV6-7 is marked as an open reading frame, function uncertain. V was clipped by 4 bases and J by 3 bases, with 15 bases between them. This CDR3 is 16 amino acids long. CDR3 sequence reads: CASSCLWDPYTGELFF. DNA for the CDR3: TGTGCCAGCAGTTGTCTATGGGACCCATACACCGGGGAGCTGTTTTTT.

This rearrangement joins TRBV9 to TRBJ2-6, with 8 bases lining up with TRBD1. The CDR3 length is 19 residues. J lost 3 bases, V lost 3 bases, and 14 bases had no gene match. Germline values: CDR1 SGDLS, CDR2 YYNGEE. The CDR3 spells CASSETLGTGSLGANVLTF. The CDR3 nucleotides are TGTGCCAGCAGCGAAACCTTAGGGACAGGAAGCCTTGGGGCCAACGTCCTGACTTTC.

This chain connects TRBV5-1 to TRBJ2-7; D might be TRBD1 (5 bases). Trimming stripped 4 bases from V and 3 bases from J, with 14 bases between. This CDR3 region has 14 residues. Looked up from germline, CDR1 is SGHRS and CDR2 is YFSETQ. DNA of the CDR3: TGCGCCAGCAGCGTCTCAGGGATGAGCTACGAGCAGTACTTC. Protein sequence: CASSVSGMSYEQYF. Full variable domain (rest looked up from reference TRBV5-1 and TRBJ2-7): KAGVTQTPRYLIKTRGQQVTLSCSPISGHRSVSWYQQTPGQGLQFLFEYFSETQRNKGNFPGRFSGRQFSNSRSEMNVSTLELGDSALYLCASSVSGMSYEQYFGPGTRLTVT.

This clone was detected a few times. The CDR3 region has the DNA TGTGCCAGCAGTGGACAGGGGGCCTACAATGAGCAGTTCTTC. It is translated as CASSGQGAYNEQFF. The V gene is TRBV6-1, the J gene TRBJ2-1; 9 bases map to TRBD1. The germline gives CDR1 MNHNS, CDR2 SASEGT. Trimming removed 4 bases from V and 2 bases from J; junction bases left unmatched: 0. The CDR3 extends over 14 amino acids.

This clone has only a few counts. Written as DNA, the CDR3 is TGTGCCAGCAGTCACGAGGGAGCGGGATACGAGCAGTACTTC. This translates into CASSHEGAGYEQYF. V usage is TRBV6-6 and J usage is TRBJ2-7; 7 bases map to TRBD2. The germline V gene has CDR1 MNHNY and CDR2 SVGAGI (reference sequence). Trimming took 5 bases from V and 4 from J; bases not matched to a gene: 8. The CDR3 has 14 amino acids.

This clone was picked up a small number of times. CDR3 sequence (DNA): TGTGCCAGCAGCCTCCGGGACAGGCCAACTTACTCTGGAAACACCATATATTTT. Translation gives CASSLRDRPTYSGNTIYF. The rearrangement uses TRBV5-6 and TRBJ1-3; 8 nucleotides agree with TRBD1. The ends lost 4 bases at V and 0 bases at J; junction bases unmatched: 12. Germline V lookup: CDR1 SGHDT, CDR2 YYEEEE. CDR3 length: 18 amino acids. Looking up the rest from reference TRBV5-6 and TRBJ1-3 gives the full variable domain: DAGVTQSPTHLIKTRGQQVTLRCSPKSGHDTVSWYQQALGQGPQFIFQYYEEEERQRGNFPDRFSGHQFPNYSSELNVNALLLGDSALYLCASSLRDRPTYSGNTIYFGEGSWLTVV.

Notes on this clone: A much larger clone lies a single base off, so this may be a read error. This chain connects TRBV6-1 to TRBJ1-1, with 7 bases aligning to TRBD1. The V segment lost 6 bases and the J segment 1 base; nucleotides outside the gene matches: 2. This CDR3 contains 13 residues. CDR1 is MNHNS and CDR2 is SASEGT in the germline V gene. CDR3 region: CASRRTGNTEAFF. CDR3 in DNA: TGTGCCAGCAGGCGGACAGGGAACACTGAAGCTTTCTTT.

The gene calls are TRBV5-1 and TRBJ2-7; D not resolved. From germline, CDR1 is SGHRS and CDR2 YFSETQ. This CDR3 is 12 amino acids long. V lost 0 bases to trimming and J lost 9 bases, with 10 bases between them. The DNA of the CDR3 is TGCGCCAGCAGCTTGGAAAACGACGTGCAGTACTTC. It translates to CASSLENDVQYF.

The sample holds many counts of this clone. V and J are TRBV2 and TRBJ1-4, with D perhaps TRBD1 (6 bases). CDR1 is SNHLY and CDR2 is FYNNEI in the germline V gene. V gave up 10 bases and J gave up 8 bases, with 14 bases separating them. This CDR3 has 12 amino acids. The CDR3 region has the DNA TGTGCCACTTCAGGGGTAGGGGAAAAACTGTTTTTT. The encoded protein is CATSGVGEKLFF. Variable domain in full (rest from reference TRBV2 and TRBJ1-4): EPEVTQTPSHQVTQMGQEVILRCVPISNHLYFYWYRQILGQKVEFLVSFYNNEISEKSEIFDDQFSVERPDGSNFTLKIRSTKLEDSAMYFCATSGVGEKLFFGSGTQLSVL.

Worth noting for this clone: The identical CDR3 is also encoded by other nucleotide sequences in the sample. The rearrangement links TRBV11-2 to TRBJ1-1; 7 positions agree with TRBD1. The CDR3 runs 15 residues. The V gene's germline CDR1 is SGHAT and CDR2 FQNNGV. J was trimmed by 1 base and V by 3 bases; bases with no gene match: 5. CDR3: CASSLTGTANTEAFF. CDR3 bases: TGTGCCAGCAGCTTGACCGGGACAGCGAACACTGAAGCTTTCTTT.

This chain joins TRBV6-1 and TRBJ1-5; D uncertain. The V gene lost 3 bases and the J gene lost 2 bases, with 20 bases spanning the gap. This CDR3 is built from 18 residues. The germline gives CDR1 MNHNS, CDR2 SASEGT. The CDR3 spells CASSELFLGYIGNQPQHF. The CDR3, as DNA: TGTGCCAGCAGTGAGCTATTCCTGGGGTATATTGGCAATCAGCCCCAGCATTTT.